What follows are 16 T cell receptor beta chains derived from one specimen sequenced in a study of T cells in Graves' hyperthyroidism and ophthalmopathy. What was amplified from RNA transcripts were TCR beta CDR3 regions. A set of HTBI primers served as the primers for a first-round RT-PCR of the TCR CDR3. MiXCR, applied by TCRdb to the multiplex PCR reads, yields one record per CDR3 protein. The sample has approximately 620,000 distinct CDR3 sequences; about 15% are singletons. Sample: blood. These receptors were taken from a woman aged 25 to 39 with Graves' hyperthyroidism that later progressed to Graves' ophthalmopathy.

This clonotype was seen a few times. The CDR3 DNA reads TGTGCCTGGAGTGTGGGGGGCACCTACAATGAGCAGTTCTTC. This translates into CAWSVGGTYNEQFF. V and J are TRBV30 and TRBJ2-1, with D possibly called TRBD1 or TRBD2 (6 bases each). Trimming stripped 0 bases from V and 2 bases from J, with 8 bases between. Germline V gives CDR1 GTSNPN, CDR2 SVGIG (reference sequence). This CDR3 region has 14 residues. Filled out from reference TRBV30 and TRBJ2-1, the complete variable domain reads SQTIHQWPATLVQPVGSPLSLECTVEGTSNPNLYWYRQAAGRGLQLLFYSVGIGQISSEVPQNLSASRPQDRQFILSSKKLLLSDSGFYLCAWSVGGTYNEQFFGPGTRLTVL.

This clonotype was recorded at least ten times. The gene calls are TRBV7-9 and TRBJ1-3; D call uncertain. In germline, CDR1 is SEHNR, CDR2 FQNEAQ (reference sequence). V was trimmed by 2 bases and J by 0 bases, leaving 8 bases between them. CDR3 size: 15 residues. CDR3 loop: CASSLQIVSGNTIYF. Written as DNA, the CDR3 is TGTGCCAGCAGCTTACAAATCGTCTCTGGAAACACCATATATTTT. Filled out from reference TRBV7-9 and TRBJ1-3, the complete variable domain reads DTGVSQNPRHKITKRGQNVTFRCDPISEHNRLYWYRQTLGQGPEFLTYFQNEAQLEKSRLLSDRFSAERPKGSFSTLEIQRTEQGDSAMYLCASSLQIVSGNTIYFGEGSWLTVV.

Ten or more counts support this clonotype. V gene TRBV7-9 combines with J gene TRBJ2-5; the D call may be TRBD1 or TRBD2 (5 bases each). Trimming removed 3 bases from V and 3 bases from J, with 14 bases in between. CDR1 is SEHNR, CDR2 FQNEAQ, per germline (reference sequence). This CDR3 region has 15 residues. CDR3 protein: CASSFSRDRKETQYF. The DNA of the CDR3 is TGTGCCAGCAGCTTCTCCCGGGACCGCAAAGAGACCCAGTACTTC.

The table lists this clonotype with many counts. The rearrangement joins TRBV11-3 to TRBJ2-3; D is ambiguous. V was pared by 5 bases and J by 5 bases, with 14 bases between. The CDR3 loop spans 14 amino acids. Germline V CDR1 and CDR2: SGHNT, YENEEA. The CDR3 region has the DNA TGTGCCAGCAGCCGTCGAGTAGCCGGAGATACGCAGTATTTT. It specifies CASSRRVAGDTQYF. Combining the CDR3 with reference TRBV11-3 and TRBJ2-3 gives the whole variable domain EAGVVQSPRYKIIEKKQPVAFWCNPISGHNTLYWYLQNLGQGPELLIRYENEEAVDDSQLPKDRFSAERLKGVDSTLKIQPAELGDSAVYLCASSRRVAGDTQYFGPGTRLTVL.

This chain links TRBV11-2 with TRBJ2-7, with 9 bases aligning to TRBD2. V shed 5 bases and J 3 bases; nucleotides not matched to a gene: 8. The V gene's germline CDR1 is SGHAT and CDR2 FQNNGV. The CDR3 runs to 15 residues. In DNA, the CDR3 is TGTGCCAGCAGCCGTGTTGGAGCGGGAGGCTACGAGCAGTACTTC. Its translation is CASSRVGAGGYEQYF.

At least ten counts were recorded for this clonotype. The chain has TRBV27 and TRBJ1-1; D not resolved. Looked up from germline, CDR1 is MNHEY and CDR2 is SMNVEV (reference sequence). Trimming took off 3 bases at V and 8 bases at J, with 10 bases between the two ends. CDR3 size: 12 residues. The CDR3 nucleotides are TGTGCCAGCAGTTTTGAAGGTAGGGAAGCTTTCTTT. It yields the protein CASSFEGREAFF.

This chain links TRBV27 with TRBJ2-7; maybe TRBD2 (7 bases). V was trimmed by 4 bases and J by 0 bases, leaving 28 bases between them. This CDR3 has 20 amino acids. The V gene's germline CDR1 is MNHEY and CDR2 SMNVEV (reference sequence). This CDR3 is CASSSLGGGGARGFSYEQYF. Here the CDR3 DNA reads TGTGCCAGCAGTTCGCTTGGGGGTGGGGGGGCGCGAGGCTTCTCCTACGAGCAGTACTTC.

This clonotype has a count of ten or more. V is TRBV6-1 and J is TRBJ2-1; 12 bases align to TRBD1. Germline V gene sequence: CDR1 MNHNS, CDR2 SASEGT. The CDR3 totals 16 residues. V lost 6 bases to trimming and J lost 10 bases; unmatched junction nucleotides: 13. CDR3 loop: CASSLSGTGGPWEQFF. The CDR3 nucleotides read TGTGCCAGCAGCCTCTCCGGGACAGGGGGCCCCTGGGAGCAGTTCTTC.

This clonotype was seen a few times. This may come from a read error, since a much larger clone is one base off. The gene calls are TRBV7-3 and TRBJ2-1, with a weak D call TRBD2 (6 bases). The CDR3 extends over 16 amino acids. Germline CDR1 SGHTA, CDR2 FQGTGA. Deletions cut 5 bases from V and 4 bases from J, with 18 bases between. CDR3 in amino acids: CASSPLLGGPYNEQFF. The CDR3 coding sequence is TGTGCCAGCAGCCCATTATTGGGGGGTCCGTACAATGAGCAGTTCTTC.

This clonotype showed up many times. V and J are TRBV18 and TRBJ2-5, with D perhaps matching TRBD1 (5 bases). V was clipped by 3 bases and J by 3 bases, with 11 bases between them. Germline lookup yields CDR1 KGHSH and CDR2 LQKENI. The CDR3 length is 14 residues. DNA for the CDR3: TGTGCCAGCTCACCTGGGGCGAGAGAAGAGACCCAGTACTTC. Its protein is CASSPGAREETQYF.

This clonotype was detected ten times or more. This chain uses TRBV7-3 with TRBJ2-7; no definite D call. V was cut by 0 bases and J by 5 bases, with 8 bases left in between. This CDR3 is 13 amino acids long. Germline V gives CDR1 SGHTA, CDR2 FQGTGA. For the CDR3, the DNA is TGTGCCAGCAGCTTAACGGGTGGGAACGAGCAGTACTTC. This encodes CASSLTGGNEQYF.

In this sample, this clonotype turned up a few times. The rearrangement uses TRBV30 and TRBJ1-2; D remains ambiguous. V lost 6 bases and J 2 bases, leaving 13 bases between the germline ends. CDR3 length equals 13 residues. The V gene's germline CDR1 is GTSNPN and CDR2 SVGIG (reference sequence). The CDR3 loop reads CACEDLLNYGYTF. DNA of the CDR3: TGTGCCTGCGAGGACCTATTAAACTATGGCTACACCTTC.

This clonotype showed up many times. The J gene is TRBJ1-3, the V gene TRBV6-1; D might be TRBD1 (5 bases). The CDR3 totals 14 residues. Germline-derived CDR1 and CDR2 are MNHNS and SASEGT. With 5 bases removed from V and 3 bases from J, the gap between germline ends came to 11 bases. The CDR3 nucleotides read TGTGCCAGCAGTTACGGGGGAGGTGGAAACACCATATATTTT. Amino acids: CASSYGGGGNTIYF.

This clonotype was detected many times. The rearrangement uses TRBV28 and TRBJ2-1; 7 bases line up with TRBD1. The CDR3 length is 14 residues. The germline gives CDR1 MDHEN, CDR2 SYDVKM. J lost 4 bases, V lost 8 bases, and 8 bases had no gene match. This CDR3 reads CASYGQVGYNEQFF. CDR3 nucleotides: TGTGCCAGCTATGGACAGGTGGGATACAATGAGCAGTTCTTC. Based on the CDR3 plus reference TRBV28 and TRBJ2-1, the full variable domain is DVKVTQSSRYLVKRTGEKVFLECVQDMDHENMFWYRQDPGLGLRLIYFSYDVKMKEKGDIPEGYSVSREKKERFSLILESASTNQTSMYLCASYGQVGYNEQFFGPGTRLTVL.

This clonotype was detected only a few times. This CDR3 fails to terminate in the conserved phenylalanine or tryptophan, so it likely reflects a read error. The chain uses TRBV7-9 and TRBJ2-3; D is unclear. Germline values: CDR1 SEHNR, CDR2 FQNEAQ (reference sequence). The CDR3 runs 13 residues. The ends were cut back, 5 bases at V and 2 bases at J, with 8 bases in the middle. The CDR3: CASSNPVTDTQYS. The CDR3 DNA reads TGTGCCAGCAGCAACCCGGTCACAGATACGCAGTATTCT.

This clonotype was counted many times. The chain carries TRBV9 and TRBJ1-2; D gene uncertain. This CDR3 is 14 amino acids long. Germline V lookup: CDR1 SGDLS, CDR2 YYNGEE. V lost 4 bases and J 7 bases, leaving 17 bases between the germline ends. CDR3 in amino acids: CASSPRPVDSGYTF. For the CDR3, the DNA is TGTGCCAGCAGCCCCCGTCCCGTCGATTCTGGCTACACCTTC.